The following is a T cell receptor beta chain sequence with its context. The antigen is undetermined. The source of the sample is a study of shared clonotypes between healthy human individuals. Study-level points and caveats: Shared clonotypes across all four donors exceeded non-shared ones in generation probability.

Genomic DNA from each subset was divided evenly over several immunoSEQ plates. Generated by immunoSEQ multiplex PCR, the TCRdb table keeps only in-frame clones and is missing some. The sample consists of 2 million to 3 million clones, 93% of them appearing once. The source material was naive CD4+ T cells from PBMCs. Subset noted: CD45RA+ positively selected. The clonotype originates from a young man in good health. Some clones in this sample may be carry-over from other donors' samples.

The CDR3 region has the DNA TGTGCAAGTCGCTTATCAGGGGGATGGGAAAAACTGTTTTTT. It specifies CASRLSGGWEKLFF. V usage is TRBV12-2 and J usage is TRBJ1-4; whether TRBD1, the table's D call, matches the DNA was not checked. TRBV12-2 is a listed pseudogene. The CDR3 has 14 residues.